These 24 T cell receptor beta chains originate from one sample sequenced in a study of control samples from healthy donors and cancer patients. Assay used: immunoSEQ multiplex PCR; TCRdb lists only in-frame clones, some missing. The sample holds around 130,000 clones, about 89% seen once. The specimen sequenced was blood. These receptor sequences come from a man aged 45-65 years in good health.

This clone was detected once. This rearrangement joins TRBV7-2 to TRBJ2-7; 10 nucleotides align to TRBD2. The CDR3 totals 15 residues. Looked up from germline, CDR1 is SGHTA and CDR2 is FQGNSA. The ends lost 5 bases at V and 6 bases at J; junction bases unmatched: 10. The CDR3: CASSLRLAGWGEQYF. The CDR3 nucleotides are TGTGCCAGCAGCCTCCGACTAGCGGGTTGGGGCGAGCAGTACTTC.

V and J are TRBV18 and TRBJ1-5; TRBD1 aligns across 9 bases. The CDR3 runs 16 residues. V lost 0 bases, J lost 5 bases, and 5 bases stayed unmatched. In germline, CDR1 is KGHSH, CDR2 LQKENI. Here the CDR3 DNA reads TGTGCCAGCTCACCACCGTCAGGACAGGGGCATCAGCCCCAGCATTTT. Translating gives CASSPPSGQGHQPQHF.

About this clone: The identical CDR3 is also encoded by other nucleotide sequences in the sample. The chain links TRBV13 to TRBJ2-5; 8 bases match TRBD2. The trim removed 3 bases at V and 5 bases at J, leaving 8 bases unmatched. The CDR3 extends over 15 amino acids. Germline V CDR1 and CDR2: PRHDT, FYEKMQ (reference sequence). CDR3 nucleotides: TGTGCCAGCAGCTTTTACGGGGGGGCGGGGGAGACCCAGTACTTC. Translated: CASSFYGGAGETQYF.

The V call is TRBV7-6, the J call TRBJ1-1; 11 positions agree with TRBD1. Germline assignment: CDR1 SGHVS and CDR2 FNYEAQ. The junction had 7 bases not matched to a gene; V was cut back by 5 bases and J by 5 bases. The CDR3 is 15 amino acids. CDR3 coding DNA: TGTGCCAGCAGCGGAGAGGGACAGGGGGGGACTGAAGCTTTCTTT. This sequence encodes CASSGEGQGGTEAFF.

The chain links TRBV19 to TRBJ1-1; 7 nucleotides line up with TRBD1. The trim removed 1 base at V and 4 bases at J, leaving 6 bases unmatched. Per the germline V gene, CDR1 is LNHDA and CDR2 is SQIVND (reference sequence). The CDR3 has 15 residues. The CDR3: CASSIGPTGATEAFF. CDR3 sequence (DNA): TGTGCCAGTAGTATAGGCCCTACAGGGGCCACTGAAGCTTTCTTT.

The V and J genes are TRBV13 and TRBJ1-1, with a tentative D call TRBD1 (6 bases). The CDR3 contains 14 residues. Trimming removed 5 bases from V and 1 base from J, with 11 bases in between. CDR1 and CDR2 from the germline V gene are PRHDT and FYEKMQ (reference sequence). The DNA for the CDR3 is TGTGCCAGCAGCAACCAGGGACAGAACACTGAAGCTTTCTTT. Protein sequence: CASSNQGQNTEAFF. The whole variable domain, filled in from reference TRBV13 and TRBJ1-1, reads AAGVIQSPRHLIKEKRETATLKCYPIPRHDTVYWYQQGPGQDPQFLISFYEKMQSDKGSIPDRFSAQQFSDYHSELNMSSLELGDSALYFCASSNQGQNTEAFFGQGTRLTVV.

This clone occurred once. The chain joins TRBV15 to TRBJ1-1; D is undetermined. The CDR3 consists of 12 residues. The ends were cut back, 1 base at V and 11 bases at J, with 11 bases in the middle. Looked up from germline, CDR1 is LNHNV and CDR2 is YYDKDF (reference sequence). CDR3 protein: CATSRGGRVAFF. As DNA, the CDR3 is TGTGCCACCAGCAGAGGGGGAAGGGTTGCTTTCTTT.

This chain links TRBV27 with TRBJ1-4; possible D gene TRBD1, 6 bases. CDR1 MNHEY and CDR2 SMNVEV come from the germline V gene (reference sequence). V gave up 5 bases and J gave up 7 bases, with 14 bases separating them. The CDR3 sequence is 14 residues long. CDR3 protein: CASSTDRFSEKLFF. The CDR3 DNA reads as TGTGCCAGCAGTACTGACAGGTTCAGTGAAAAACTGTTTTTT.

The rearrangement links TRBV19 to TRBJ1-5; 10 bases agree with TRBD1. Per the germline V gene, CDR1 is LNHDA and CDR2 is SQIVND (reference sequence). V was clipped by 5 bases and J by 5 bases; unmatched bases: 3. This CDR3 is built from 14 residues. The CDR3, as DNA: TGTGCCAGTAGTTTGACAGGGGGCGATCAGCCCCAGCATTTT. This sequence encodes CASSLTGGDQPQHF.

The chain couples TRBV6-5 to TRBJ1-4; 12 nucleotides line up with TRBD1. This CDR3 region has 15 residues. Germline assignment: CDR1 MNHEY and CDR2 SVGAGI. The J segment lost 8 bases and the V segment lost 7 bases, leaving 8 bases of the junction unmatched. CDR3 sequence: CASTRGQGAGEKLFF. Here the CDR3 DNA reads TGTGCCAGCACACGGGGACAGGGGGCGGGAGAAAAACTGTTTTTT.

V is TRBV6-1 and J is TRBJ1-5; D is possibly TRBD1 (6 bases). The germline V gene encodes CDR1 MNHNS and CDR2 SASEGT. Trimming took 2 bases from V and 3 from J, leaving 11 bases between them. The CDR3 consists of 15 residues. The CDR3: CASSERGVYNQPQHF. DNA for the CDR3: TGTGCCAGCAGTGAAAGGGGGGTTTACAATCAGCCCCAGCATTTT.

The chain couples TRBV5-1 to TRBJ2-1, with D tentatively TRBD1 (6 bases). Per germline, CDR1 SGHRS and CDR2 YFSETQ. Trimming stripped 4 bases from V and 1 base from J, with 12 bases between. The CDR3 sequence is 15 residues long. This CDR3 reads CASSPGDLSYNEQFF. The CDR3 DNA reads as TGCGCCAGCAGCCCAGGGGATTTGTCCTACAATGAGCAGTTCTTC.

The V gene is TRBV4-1, the J gene TRBJ1-2; 7 positions agree with TRBD1. Germline V gene sequence: CDR1 MGHRA, CDR2 YSYEKL. J gave up 2 bases and V 4 bases, and 4 bases lay outside the gene matches. This CDR3 comprises 14 residues. The CDR3 coding sequence is TGCGCCAGCAGCCGACAGACAGGGAACTATGGCTACACCTTC. Amino acid sequence: CASSRQTGNYGYTF.

CDR3 sequence (DNA): TGTGCCAGCTCACTAGGACGGAGTAGCAATCAGCCCCAGCATTTT. Translated: CASSLGRSSNQPQHF. The gene calls are TRBV18 and TRBJ1-5; D unresolved. From germline, CDR1 is KGHSH and CDR2 LQKENI. The CDR3 totals 15 residues. V gave up 4 bases and J gave up 0 bases, with 10 bases separating them.

The V call is TRBV5-4, the J call TRBJ2-7, with 11 bases fitting TRBD2. Germline lookup yields CDR1 SGHNT and CDR2 YYREEE (reference sequence). The trim removed 1 base at V and 2 bases at J, leaving 8 bases unmatched. This CDR3 is built from 17 residues. CDR3 protein: CASSLWASGGLPYEQYF. CDR3 DNA sequence: TGTGCCAGCAGCTTGTGGGCTAGCGGGGGGTTACCCTACGAGCAGTACTTC. The variable domain in full, with the rest retrieved from reference TRBV5-4 and TRBJ2-7, is ETGVTQSPTHLIKTRGQQVTLRCSSQSGHNTVSWYQQALGQGPQFIFQYYREEENGRGNFPPRFSGLQFPNYSSELNVNALELDDSALYLCASSLWASGGLPYEQYFGPGTRLTVT.

In this sample, this clone turned up once. This sequence joins TRBV11-2 and TRBJ1-5; D uncertain. Trimming removed 5 bases at V and 4 bases at J, with 9 bases between. The CDR3 is 13 amino acids. Germline loops: CDR1 SGHAT, CDR2 FQNNGV. The CDR3 DNA reads as TGTGCCAGCAGCGAGGGTGCGAATCAGCCCCAGCATTTT. Protein product: CASSEGANQPQHF. Variable domain in full (rest from reference TRBV11-2 and TRBJ1-5): EAGVAQSPRYKIIEKRQSVAFWCNPISGHATLYWYQQILGQGPKLLIQFQNNGVVDDSQLPKDRFSAERLKGVDSTLKIQPAKLEDSAVYLCASSEGANQPQHFGDGTRLSIL.

This clone was recorded only once. V usage is TRBV5-1 and J usage is TRBJ2-2, with TRBD1 as a possible D gene (5 bases). V gave up 0 bases and J gave up 3 bases, with 12 bases separating them. This CDR3 has 16 amino acids. Germline V gene sequence: CDR1 SGHRS, CDR2 YFSETQ. CDR3 sequence (DNA): TGCGCCAGCAGCTTGGGTTCAGGGTCCGACACCGGGGAGCTGTTTTTT. Translation: CASSLGSGSDTGELFF.

The chain combines TRBV9 with TRBJ1-1, with D possibly being TRBD1 (5 bases). The CDR3 totals 13 residues. CDR1 SGDLS and CDR2 YYNGEE come from the germline V gene. V gave up 1 base and J gave up 5 bases, with 9 bases separating them. The CDR3 spells CASSVWGGTEAFF. DNA for the CDR3: TGTGCCAGCAGCGTATGGGGGGGAACTGAAGCTTTCTTT.

The chain carries TRBV6-6 and TRBJ2-2; 8 bases align to TRBD2. CDR3 length equals 16 residues. V was pared by 5 bases and J by 4 bases, with 9 bases of the junction left unmatched. Germline V gene sequence: CDR1 MNHNY, CDR2 SVGAGI (reference sequence). In nucleotides, the CDR3 is TGTGCCAGCAGTCCCCGGGGGGGGTCGATCACCGGGGAGCTGTTTTTT. This translates into CASSPRGGSITGELFF.

This clone was found once. The V and J genes are TRBV4-3 and TRBJ1-2; D not resolved. The CDR3 is made up of 14 amino acids. Germline CDR1 is LGHNA and CDR2 is YSLEER. Trimming pared 2 bases from V and 5 bases from J, leaving 12 bases between. The CDR3 sequence is CASSQYYGSYGYTF. The CDR3 DNA sequence: TGCGCCAGCAGCCAATATTACGGATCGTATGGCTACACCTTC.

This chain joins TRBV5-1 and TRBJ2-7, with D tentatively TRBD2 (6 bases). The CDR3 is 15 residues long. The V gene lost 1 base and the J gene lost 6 bases, with 17 bases spanning the gap. The germline CDR1 and CDR2 sequences are SGHRS and YFSETQ. CDR3 region: CASSLTPGGDSEQYF. CDR3 coding DNA: TGCGCCAGCAGCTTGACGCCAGGTGGGGACTCCGAGCAGTACTTC.

J is TRBJ1-2 and V is TRBV6-5; D not certain. Trimming stripped 6 bases from V and 4 bases from J, with 12 bases between. In germline, CDR1 is MNHEY, CDR2 SVGAGI. The CDR3 extends over 13 amino acids. CDR3 in DNA: TGTGCCAGCAGGAGTTTACAGCTCTATGGCTACACCTTC. Protein product: CASRSLQLYGYTF.

The J gene is TRBJ1-3, the V gene TRBV3-1 (or the pseudogene TRBV3-2); D call uncertain. The ends were cut back, 2 bases at V and 3 bases at J, with 5 bases in the middle. The CDR3 runs to 13 residues. In germline, CDR1 is LGHDT, CDR2 YNNKEL (reference sequence). The CDR3 sequence is CASSQNSGNTIYF. CDR3 DNA sequence: TGTGCCAGCAGCCAAAACAGTGGAAACACCATATATTTT.

V usage is TRBV7-2 and J usage is TRBJ1-1; no firm D call. This CDR3 contains 13 residues. Trimming pared 2 bases from V and 1 base from J, leaving 5 bases between. The germline V gene encodes CDR1 SGHTA and CDR2 FQGNSA. The CDR3 DNA is TGTGCCAGCAGCTTATCCAGGAACACTGAAGCTTTCTTT. Protein sequence: CASSLSRNTEAFF.